There are a few counts of the clone carrying this T cell receptor (beta chain). As yet, its antigen is unknown. The record originates from a study of post-analysis software for immune sequencing data. Overall study: Both relapsing-remitting and secondary progressive multiple sclerosis featured among the disease courses, as did progressive-relapsing multiple sclerosis.

Incorporated into the TCR beta cDNA libraries were unique molecular identifiers, which served to reduce PCR and sequencing biases. Starting from roughly 1 to 10 million T cells, the study yielded about 490,000 cDNA molecules. TCRdb used MiXCR to reprocess the PCR reads, holding one entry per CDR3 protein. Here the sample spans just over 250,000 distinct CDR3 sequences, 36% being singletons. Whole-study findings and limits: By F measure, samples from a shared preparation batch strongly co-clustered. Patients used about 5 TRBV segments, including TRBV5-6, TRBV5-1 and TRBV20-1, more often than controls. Diversity measured as normalized Chao1 was significantly lower in multiple sclerosis patients than in controls.

Germline CDR1 MNHEY, CDR2 SMNVEV (reference sequence). Between the trimmed V and J ends, which lost 3 bases and 1 base, there was a span of 12 bases. The CDR3 contains 16 residues. The TCR originated in a girl aged 10 to 17 with multiple sclerosis. The sample taken for sequencing was blood. The V call is TRBV27, the J call TRBJ2-2; tentative D call: TRBD1 (5 bases). The CDR3 loop reads CASSFLLDKNTGELFF. CDR3 coding DNA: TGTGCCAGCAGTTTTCTCTTGGACAAGAACACCGGGGAGCTGTTTTTT.